A selection of T cell receptor beta chains follows, all from one sample in a study of blood T cell repertoires in COVID-19. Clones were sequenced by immunoSEQ multiplex PCR, and TCRdb holds only the in-frame ones, with some missing. The data show 90,000 to 130,000 clones, 75% to 90% seen once. The sample was peripheral blood. These receptors all stem from a man aged 70-80 years with acute or convalescent COVID-19. Each CDR3 is given with its conserved first and last residue.

v_call	j_call	cdr3_aa
TRBV5-5	TRBJ2-7	CASSLARLAGYEQYF
TRBV28	TRBJ1-6	CASSLPGSSSPLHF
TRBV10-1	TRBJ1-1	CASSEQGLGTEAFF
TRBV9	TRBJ2-7	CASSATGTGSYEQYF
TRBV7-9	TRBJ2-1	CASNGDTPSNEQFF
TRBV7-2	TRBJ1-2	CASSRIGENYGYTF
TRBV5-6	TRBJ2-1	CASSFLAGDNEQFF
TRBV28	TRBJ1-5	CASDRPNQPQHF
TRBV6-2/TRBV6-3	TRBJ1-2	CASSYAKGATKNYGYTF
TRBV7-8	TRBJ1-3	CASSLHRQGQTGNTIYF
TRBV7-3	TRBJ2-2	CASSPHGTSGGARGELFF